One and the same sample provided the 18 T cell receptor beta chains below, sequenced in a study of tumor-infiltrating lymphocytes in primary liver carcinoma. Priming with a constant-region primer yielded TCR beta cDNA from about 540 ng total RNA. Modified slightly, ARM-PCR produced TCR beta libraries over three nested multiplex PCR rounds. Use of TRBV1-TRBV30 forward primers with a C-beta reverse primer characterized the first two PCR rounds, which lasted about 10 cycles each. TCRdb itself ran the multiplex PCR reads through MiXCR, one entry per CDR3 protein. The sample records approximately 80,000 distinct CDR3 sequences, roughly 69% being singletons. Co-extraction of RNA and DNA was performed on about 18-33 mg of unsorted bulk tissue. Material: tumor-adjacent normal liver tissue. The receptors here all came from a man aged 35-49 years with primary liver carcinoma and hepatitis B virus infection.

This clonotype was seen many times. V usage is TRBV12-3 or TRBV12-4 and J usage is TRBJ1-5; tentatively, D is TRBD1 (5 bases). V lost 3 bases, J lost 3 bases, and 12 bases lay in between. The CDR3 spans 15 residues. CDR3 bases: TGTGCCAGCAGTTTGGGCGACAGAGTCAATCAGCCCCAGCATTTT. It codes for CASSLGDRVNQPQHF.

V and J are TRBV12-3 or TRBV12-4 and TRBJ2-7, with 7 bases lining up with TRBD2. Trimming took 3 bases from V and 1 from J; bases not matched to a gene: 18. The CDR3 sequence is 19 residues long. The CDR3 reads CASSFTRVTRERLSYEQYF. The CDR3 DNA reads as TGTGCCAGCAGTTTCACAAGGGTGACGCGGGAGCGATTATCCTACGAGCAGTACTTC.

The chain links TRBV10-3 to TRBJ2-3; D might be TRBD1 or TRBD2, each matching 5 bases. Trimming left V 3 bases short and J 2 bases short, with 12 bases between. CDR1 ENHRY and CDR2 SYGVKD come from the germline V gene. The CDR3 loop spans 15 amino acids. The CDR3 DNA reads as TGTGCCATCAGTGACCGGGACGGGACCACAGATACGCAGTATTTT. Its protein is CAISDRDGTTDTQYF.

The V gene is TRBV6-6, the J gene TRBJ2-7; TRBD1 matches 9 bases. The length of the CDR3 is 14 residues. Germline trimming cut 5 bases from V and 5 bases from J; bases unmatched to any gene: 7. Germline V gives CDR1 MNHNY, CDR2 SVGAGI (reference sequence). CDR3 sequence (DNA): TGTGCCAGCAGTACAGGGGGCGCTCCTCACGAGCAGTACTTC. Its translation: CASSTGGAPHEQYF.

The V and J genes are TRBV4-1 and TRBJ1-1; TRBD1 agrees at 7 bases. Germline values: CDR1 MGHRA, CDR2 YSYEKL. With V trimmed by 4 bases and J by 11 bases, 25 bases remained unmatched. This CDR3 contains 18 residues. The CDR3 DNA sequence: TGCGCCAGCAGCCCTGCTCCCGGGACAGAGAAAGGTGGGAATCTGGCTTTCTTT. Its translation: CASSPAPGTEKGGNLAFF.

This clonotype was observed a few times. This could be a read error, since a much larger clone is one nucleotide away. The V gene is TRBV29-1, the J gene TRBJ2-7, with 13 bases fitting TRBD2. The CDR3 consists of 13 residues. Germline V gives CDR1 SQVTM, CDR2 ANQGSEA. The CDR3 coding sequence is TGCAGCGTAGGACTAGCGGGAGCTCGGGAGCTGTACTTC. Translation gives CSVGLAGARELYF.

The chain is built from TRBV11-2 and TRBJ1-1, with 8 bases lining up with TRBD1. The CDR3 is made up of 13 amino acids. With 2 bases clipped from V and 14 bases from J, the junction kept 10 bases outside the gene matches. CDR1 is SGHAT, CDR2 FQNNGV, per germline. CDR3 region: CASSLTDRAPLFF. CDR3 sequence (DNA): TGTGCCAGCAGCTTAACGGACAGGGCGCCTCTCTTCTTT.

This clonotype was seen once. A read error may be the cause here, since a much bigger clone is one base away. J is TRBJ2-4 and V is TRBV7-8; 12 bases are a match to TRBD1. The CDR3 spans 17 residues. Germline-derived CDR1 and CDR2 are SGHVS and FQNEAQ. The CDR3 protein is CVSSPETGQGAKSIQYF. CDR3 coding DNA: TGTGTCAGCAGCCCTGAAACGGGACAGGGGGCCAAAAGCATTCAGTACTTC.

The chain uses TRBV11-2 and TRBJ2-1; D is undetermined. Trimming pared 2 bases from V and 9 bases from J, leaving 14 bases between. The CDR3 spans 14 residues. Germline values: CDR1 SGHAT, CDR2 FQNNGV. CDR3 DNA: TGTGCCAGCAGCTTATACCAGTTAGTTGGTGAGCAGTTCTTC. Translating gives CASSLYQLVGEQFF. Combining the CDR3 with reference TRBV11-2 and TRBJ2-1 gives the whole variable domain EAGVAQSPRYKIIEKRQSVAFWCNPISGHATLYWYQQILGQGPKLLIQFQNNGVVDDSQLPKDRFSAERLKGVDSTLKIQPAKLEDSAVYLCASSLYQLVGEQFFGPGTRLTVL.

Details on this clonotype: One base away lies a much larger clone, so this may be a sequencing read error. The J gene is TRBJ2-3, the V gene TRBV20-1; no definite D call. This CDR3 has 13 amino acids. Germline assignment: CDR1 DFQATT and CDR2 SNEGSKA (reference sequence). Written as DNA, the CDR3 is TGCGGTGCTAGTTTTAGGAGCACAGATACGCAGTATTTT. Its protein is CGASFRSTDTQYF.

Turning to this clonotype: A much larger clone lies a single base off, so this may be a read error. This chain joins TRBV29-1 and TRBJ2-3; a weak D match, TRBD2 (6 bases). Germline CDR1 is SQVTM and CDR2 is ANQGSEA. This CDR3 has 15 amino acids. The chain's CDR3 is CSVEGGAAITDTHYF. In DNA, the CDR3 is TGCAGCGTTGAGGGCGGGGCCGCCATCACAGATACGCACTATTTT.

This clonotype appeared many times. The genes are TRBV6-5 and TRBJ1-6; maybe TRBD1 (6 bases). The CDR3 loop spans 14 amino acids. V was pared by 2 bases and J by 7 bases, with 9 bases between. From germline, CDR1 is MNHEY and CDR2 SVGAGI. CDR3 bases: TGTGCCAGCAGTTACGGGGGCAGCAATTCACCCCTCCACTTT. Protein product: CASSYGGSNSPLHF.

Concerning this clonotype itself: This may stem from a read error, because a much larger clone lies one nucleotide away. The J gene is TRBJ1-5, the V gene TRBV28; D is unclear. Germline CDR1 reads MDHEN; CDR2 reads SYDVKM. The CDR3 has 14 residues. Trimming removed 5 bases from V and 4 bases from J, with 12 bases in between. CDR3: CASSMLDGNQPQHF. The CDR3 bases are TGTGCCAGCAGTATGTTGGACGGAAATCAGCCCCAGCATTTT.

The chain employs TRBV12-3 or TRBV12-4 and TRBJ2-5; D is uncertain. The CDR3 sequence is 12 residues long. V gave up 0 bases and J gave up 8 bases, with 7 bases separating them. CDR3 in amino acids: CASSLAQETQYF. The CDR3 coding sequence is TGTGCCAGCAGTTTAGCGCAGGAAACCCAGTACTTC.

On this clonotype itself: Germline is not matched at one junction end, which may reflect a read error. V is TRBV5-5 and J is TRBJ2-1, with 7 bases aligning to TRBD1. Germline V lookup: CDR1 SGHKS, CDR2 YYEKEE (reference sequence). This CDR3 contains 17 residues. For the CDR3, the DNA is TGTGCCAGCAGCTACGAGATAAGGTTCAGGGGGTGGAATGATCAGTTCTTC. Translation: CASSYEIRFRGWNDQFF. Full variable domain (missing parts from reference TRBV5-5 and TRBJ2-1): DAGVTQSPTHLIKTRGQQVTLRCSPISGHKSVSWYQQVLGQGPQFIFQYYEKEERGRGNFPDRFSARQFPNYSSELNVNALLLGDSALYLCASSYEIRFRGWNDQFFGPGTRLTVL.

This clonotype was recorded a few times. An end of the junction does not agree with germline; a read error may underlie this. V usage is TRBV11-2 and J usage is TRBJ2-7; 9 nucleotides line up with TRBD2. The germline gives CDR1 SGHAT, CDR2 FQNNGV. The CDR3 loop spans 17 amino acids. The CDR3 spells CASSFGTSTSSSYERYF. CDR3 coding DNA: TGTGCCAGCAGTTTCGGGACTAGCACCTCGAGCTCCTACGAGCGGTACTTC.

The V gene is TRBV5-1, the J gene TRBJ2-1; a weak D match, TRBD2 (5 bases). V was cut by 2 bases and J by 9 bases, with 15 bases left in between. The CDR3 runs to 14 residues. Germline lookup yields CDR1 SGHRS and CDR2 YFSETQ. The CDR3: CASSFEGAVPEQFF. DNA for the CDR3: TGCGCCAGCAGCTTTGAGGGCGCGGTGCCTGAGCAGTTCTTC. Complete variable domain (other parts from reference TRBV5-1 and TRBJ2-1): KAGVTQTPRYLIKTRGQQVTLSCSPISGHRSVSWYQQTPGQGLQFLFEYFSETQRNKGNFPGRFSGRQFSNSRSEMNVSTLELGDSALYLCASSFEGAVPEQFFGPGTRLTVL.

This clonotype has a handful of counts. This chain joins TRBV29-1 and TRBJ2-1; D remains ambiguous. The CDR3 has 12 residues. V lost 5 bases and J lost 9, with 14 bases in between. Germline V gives CDR1 SQVTM, CDR2 ANQGSEA. CDR3 region: CSVLIPSSEQFF. CDR3 in DNA: TGCAGCGTTTTAATCCCCTCCAGTGAGCAGTTCTTC.